The 15 T cell receptor beta chains below all came from one sample that was sequenced in a study of blood T cells in healthy people across ages. Using a J-beta primer mix together with a sample-barcoded 5' primer, a second PCR was run for about 6 to 12 cycles. TCRdb independently ran MiXCR on the 5' RACE reads; one entry per CDR3 protein. The table has around 1,700,000 distinct CDR3 sequences, 28% seen once. Specimen: blood. The receptors originated from a woman aged 25-40 years in good health.

This clonotype was counted only a few times. The rearrangement joins TRBV28 to TRBJ1-2; 8 bases align to TRBD1. The CDR3 is 14 residues long. Germline CDR1 is MDHEN and CDR2 is SYDVKM. Trimming took 3 bases from V and 8 from J; bases not matched to a gene: 8. The CDR3 region has the DNA TGTGCCAGCAGTTTTGTCCAGGGGGCGCGGGGCTACACCTTC. It is translated as CASSFVQGARGYTF.

V is TRBV20-1 and J is TRBJ1-4; the D is unclear. CDR1 and CDR2 (germline): DFQATT, SNEGSKA (reference sequence). CDR3 size: 15 residues. V was trimmed by 0 bases and J by 5 bases, leaving 13 bases between them. The CDR3 DNA follows: TGCAGTGCTAGAGATAGAAGGACGCCGAATGAAAAACTGTTTTTT. Protein: CSARDRRTPNEKLFF.

V is TRBV19 and J is TRBJ2-3; the match to TRBD2 covers 13 bases. CDR1 and CDR2 (germline): LNHDA, SQIVND (reference sequence). The CDR3 runs to 17 residues. V trimming: 3 bases; J trimming: 2 bases; junction bases outside the gene matches: 5. CDR3 sequence: CASSIRTSGGSTDTQYF. The CDR3 nucleotides read TGTGCCAGTAGTATCCGGACTAGCGGGGGTTCCACAGATACGCAGTATTTT.

This clonotype was seen only a few times. The chain joins TRBV10-3 to TRBJ1-2; TRBD1 matches at 8 bases. Germline-derived CDR1 and CDR2 are ENHRY and SYGVKD. The CDR3 runs to 14 residues. The V and J ends lost 0 bases and 7 bases, in that order; junction bases with no gene match: 4. The CDR3 DNA reads as TGTGCCATCAGTGAGTCTTCCGACAGGGGTGGCTACACCTTC. This sequence encodes CAISESSDRGGYTF.

V usage is TRBV9 and J usage is TRBJ2-5, with TRBD1 as a possible D gene (5 bases). The V end lost 0 bases, the J end lost 11 bases, and 23 bases lay between the germline ends. The CDR3 contains 16 residues. The germline V gene has CDR1 SGDLS and CDR2 YYNGEE. CDR3: CASSVDRRVRVDEQYF. CDR3 coding DNA: TGTGCCAGCAGCGTAGACCGCAGGGTTAGGGTCGATGAGCAGTACTTC.

This clonotype was recorded a few times. The J gene is TRBJ2-5, the V gene TRBV5-1; TRBD2 matches at 9 bases. In germline, CDR1 is SGHRS, CDR2 YFSETQ. The CDR3 spans 15 residues. With V trimmed by 4 bases and J by 2 bases, 6 bases remained unmatched. In DNA, the CDR3 is TGCGCCAGCAGCCCGGTAGCGGGGGCACAAGAGACCCAGTACTTC. Its protein is CASSPVAGAQETQYF.

The CDR3: CASSGLGQPQHF. The CDR3 coding sequence is TGTGCCAGCAGCGGACTGGGTCAGCCCCAGCATTTT. The J gene is TRBJ1-5, the V gene TRBV9; D gene unclear. V was shortened by 3 bases and J by 6 bases, with 7 bases between the two germline ends. The CDR3 contains 12 residues. The germline V gene has CDR1 SGDLS and CDR2 YYNGEE.

J is TRBJ2-7 and V is TRBV5-5; D gene ambiguous. The CDR3 runs 12 residues. The germline V gene encodes CDR1 SGHKS and CDR2 YYEKEE (reference sequence). V lost 3 bases, J lost 5 bases, and 9 bases lay in between. The CDR3 protein is CASSWARDEQYF. The CDR3, as DNA: TGTGCCAGCAGCTGGGCCCGAGACGAGCAGTACTTC.

This clonotype has ten or more counts. The chain employs TRBV7-2 and TRBJ2-3; TRBD1 or TRBD2 may be the D gene (5 bases each). CDR3 size: 15 residues. The germline V gene encodes CDR1 SGHTA and CDR2 FQGNSA. Trimming left V 5 bases short and J 0 bases short, with 12 bases between. CDR3 DNA sequence: TGTGCCAGCAGCACCGGGGCCATTAGCACAGATACGCAGTATTTT. Translating it yields CASSTGAISTDTQYF.

The gene calls are TRBV9 and TRBJ2-1; TRBD2 agrees at 11 bases. From germline, CDR1 is SGDLS and CDR2 YYNGEE. The CDR3 runs 16 residues. The trim removed 3 bases at V and 6 bases at J, leaving 8 bases unmatched. The CDR3, as DNA: TGTGCCAGCAGCGCTTACGGGACTAGCGGAGCCAATGAGCAGTTCTTC. Translating gives CASSAYGTSGANEQFF.

The chain is built from TRBV12-3 or TRBV12-4 and TRBJ2-1; TRBD2 matches at 9 bases. With V trimmed by 4 bases and J by 0 bases, 7 bases remained unmatched. This CDR3 comprises 17 residues. In DNA form, the CDR3 reads TGTGCCAGCAGTTCCCGGGGTAGCGGGAGCTCCTACAATGAGCAGTTCTTC. Translation gives CASSSRGSGSSYNEQFF.

The chain combines TRBV4-3 with TRBJ2-3, with 8 bases identical to TRBD2. Germline CDR1 LGHNA, CDR2 YSLEER. The trim removed 0 bases at V and 1 base at J, leaving 6 bases unmatched. This CDR3 region has 17 residues. The CDR3 loop reads CASSQEQREMGTDTQYF. As DNA, the CDR3 is TGCGCCAGCAGCCAAGAACAGCGGGAGATGGGCACAGATACGCAGTATTTT.

The rearrangement uses TRBV18 and TRBJ2-4; D unclear. Trimming cost V 6 bases and J 5 bases, with 14 bases left between them. Germline V gene lookup returns CDR1 KGHSH and CDR2 LQKENI. The CDR3 spans 14 residues. CDR3 DNA sequence: TGTGCCAGCTCGCCCGGGTTCCAAGAAAACATTCAGTACTTC. Residues: CASSPGFQENIQYF. The complete variable domain, with remaining parts taken from reference TRBV18 and TRBJ2-4, reads NAGVMQNPRHLVRRRGQEARLRCSPMKGHSHVYWYRQLPEEGLKFMVYLQKENIIDESGMPKERFSAEFPKEGPSILRIQQVVRGDSAAYFCASSPGFQENIQYFGAGTRLSVL.

This clonotype was counted ten times or more. The V gene is TRBV18, the J gene TRBJ2-3; D is possibly TRBD1 (6 bases). CDR1 KGHSH and CDR2 LQKENI come from the germline V gene. This CDR3 has 15 residues. V lost 1 base, J lost 0 bases, and 8 bases lay in between. The CDR3 nucleotides read TGTGCCAGCTCACCACTCCAGGGGAGCACAGATACGCAGTATTTT. Encoded protein: CASSPLQGSTDTQYF. The entire variable domain, with the rest obtained from reference TRBV18 and TRBJ2-3, is as follows: NAGVMQNPRHLVRRRGQEARLRCSPMKGHSHVYWYRQLPEEGLKFMVYLQKENIIDESGMPKERFSAEFPKEGPSILRIQQVVRGDSAAYFCASSPLQGSTDTQYFGPGTRLTVL.

This clonotype showed up just a few times. The chain is built from TRBV28 and TRBJ2-7; 7 bases match TRBD1. Germline assignment: CDR1 MDHEN and CDR2 SYDVKM. The CDR3 consists of 14 residues. V gave up 6 bases and J gave up 2 bases; unmatched junction bases: 7. The CDR3 reads CASRRTGLTYEQYF. As DNA, the CDR3 is TGTGCCAGCAGGAGGACAGGCCTCACCTACGAGCAGTACTTC.